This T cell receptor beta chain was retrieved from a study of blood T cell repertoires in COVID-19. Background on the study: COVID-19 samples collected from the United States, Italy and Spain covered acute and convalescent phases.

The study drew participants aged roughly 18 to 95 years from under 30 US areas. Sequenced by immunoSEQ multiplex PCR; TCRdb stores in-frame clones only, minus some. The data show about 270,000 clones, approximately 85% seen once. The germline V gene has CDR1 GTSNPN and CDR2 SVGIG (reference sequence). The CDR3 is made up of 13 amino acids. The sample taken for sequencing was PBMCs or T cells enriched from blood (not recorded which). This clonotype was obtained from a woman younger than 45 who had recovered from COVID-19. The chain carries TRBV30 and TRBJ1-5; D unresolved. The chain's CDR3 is CAAEVYSNQPQHF. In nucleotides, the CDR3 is TGTGCAGCAGAGGTATATAGCAATCAGCCCCAGCATTTT.